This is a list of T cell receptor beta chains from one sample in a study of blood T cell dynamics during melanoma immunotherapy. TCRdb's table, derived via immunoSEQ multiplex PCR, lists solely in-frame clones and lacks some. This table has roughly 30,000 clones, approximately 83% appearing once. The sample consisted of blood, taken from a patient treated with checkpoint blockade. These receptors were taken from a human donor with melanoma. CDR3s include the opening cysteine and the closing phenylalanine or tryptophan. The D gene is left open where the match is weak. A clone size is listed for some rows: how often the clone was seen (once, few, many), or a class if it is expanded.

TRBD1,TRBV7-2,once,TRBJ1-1,TGTGCCAGCAGCTTAGCACAGGGGCACACTGAAGCTTTCTTT,CASSLAQGHTEAFF
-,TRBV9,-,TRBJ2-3,TGTGCCAGCAGCCCGAACCTGGATACGCAGTATTTT,CASSPNLDTQYF
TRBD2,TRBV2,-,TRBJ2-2,TGTGCCAGCAAGCTAGCGGGAGGGGACACCGGGGAGCTGTTTTTT,CASKLAGGDTGELFF
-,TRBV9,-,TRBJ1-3,TGTGCCAGCAGCCTGGACGTCGGAAACACCATATATTTT,CASSLDVGNTIYF
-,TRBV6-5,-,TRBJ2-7,TGTGCCAGCAGTTACCGGGACGGTACTTACGAGCAGTACTTC,CASSYRDGTYEQYF
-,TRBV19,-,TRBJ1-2,TGTGCCAGTAGTATTTCGAGAGGAGCTAACTATGGCTACACCTTC,CASSISRGANYGYTF
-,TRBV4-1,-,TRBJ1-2,TGCGCCAGCAGCCAAGAAAGCCCTACAGCGAACTATGGCTACACCTTC,CASSQESPTANYGYTF
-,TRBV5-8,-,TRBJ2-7,TGTGCCAGCACCCGCCTGACAGGTGCCGAGCAGTACTTC,CASTRLTGAEQYF
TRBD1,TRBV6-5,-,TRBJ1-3,TGTGCCAGCAGGCACAGGGGTGCGGGAAACACCATATATTTT,CASRHRGAGNTIYF
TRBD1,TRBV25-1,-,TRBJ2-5,TGTGCCAGCAGCGCGGACAGGGGGCCGGGGCAGTACTTC,CASSADRGPGQYF
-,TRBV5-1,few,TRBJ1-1,TGCGCCAGCTTCCCCGTCCCATCGAACACTGAAGCTTTCTTT,CASFPVPSNTEAFF